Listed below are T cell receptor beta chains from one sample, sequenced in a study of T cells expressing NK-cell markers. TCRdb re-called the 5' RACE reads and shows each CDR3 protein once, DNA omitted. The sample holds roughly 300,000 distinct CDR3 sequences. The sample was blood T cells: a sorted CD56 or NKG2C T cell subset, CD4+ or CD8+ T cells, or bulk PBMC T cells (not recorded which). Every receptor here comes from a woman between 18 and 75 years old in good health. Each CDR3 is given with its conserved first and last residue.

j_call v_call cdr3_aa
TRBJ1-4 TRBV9 CASSVRGGTGEKLFF
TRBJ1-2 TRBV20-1 CSARDPAGDGYTF
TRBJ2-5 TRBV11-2 CATGRYQETQYF
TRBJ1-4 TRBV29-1 CSVESSNEKLFF
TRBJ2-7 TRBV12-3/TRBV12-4 CASSTSGGSSYEQYF
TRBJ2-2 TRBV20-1 CSARDRVGAGELFF
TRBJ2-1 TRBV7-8 CASSPTVNEQFF
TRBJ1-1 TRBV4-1 CASSQDGQAPNQAFF
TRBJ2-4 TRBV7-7 CASSPGTGGDSIQYF
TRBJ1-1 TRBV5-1 CASNLAGSNTEAFF
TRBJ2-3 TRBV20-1 CSARGLAGSTDTQYF
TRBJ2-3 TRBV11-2 CASSLGIGANTDTQYF
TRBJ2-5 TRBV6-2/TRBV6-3 CASSYVFQETQYF
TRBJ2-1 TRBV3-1 CASSQAGTSGRGSYNEQFF
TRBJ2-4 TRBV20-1 CSATSTKNIQYF
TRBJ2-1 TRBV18 CASSPGTGGLSSYNEQFF
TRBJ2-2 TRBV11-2 CASSSGSGTKGTGELFF
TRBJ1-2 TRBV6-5 CASSYSRWAGSFYTF
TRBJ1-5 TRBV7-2 CASSLAGLGGGDQPQHF
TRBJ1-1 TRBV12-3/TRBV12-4 CASRADREDAFF
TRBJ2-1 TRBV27 CASSTLGGREGEFF
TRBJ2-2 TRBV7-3 CASSGTATGELFF
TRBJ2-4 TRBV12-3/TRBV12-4 CASSPNLAKNIQYF
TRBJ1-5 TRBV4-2 CASSQVLGAGNQPQHF
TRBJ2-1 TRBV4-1 CASSQSSPSYNEQFF
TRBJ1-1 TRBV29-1 CSVATGTEAFF
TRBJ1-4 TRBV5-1 CASSLYQGEGEKLFF
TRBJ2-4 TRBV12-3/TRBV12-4 CASSCSGGVAKNIQYF
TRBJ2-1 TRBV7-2 CASSPGLAGVNQFF
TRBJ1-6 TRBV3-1 CASSQVMSSYNSPLHF
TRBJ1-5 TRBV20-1 CSASRAGPQHF
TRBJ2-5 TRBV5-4 CASSLAGANQETQYF
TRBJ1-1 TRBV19 CASSIIGASMNTEAFF
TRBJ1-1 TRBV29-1 CSVVVGSKNTEAFF
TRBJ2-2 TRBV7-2 CASSLVGGTGELFF
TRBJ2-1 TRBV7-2 CASSFSGRHTEQFF
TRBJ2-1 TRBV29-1 CSVAPGDRPYNEQFF
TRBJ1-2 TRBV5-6 CASSSRTGGHGYTF
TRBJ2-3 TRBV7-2 CASSSWTSGGATDTQYF
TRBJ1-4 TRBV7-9 CASSLGQGLKLFF
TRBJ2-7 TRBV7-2 CASSTEPEDYEQYF
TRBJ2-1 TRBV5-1 CASSLDLAVSSYNEQFF
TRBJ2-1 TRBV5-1 CASSLALSSGNEQFF
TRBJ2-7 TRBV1 CTSSQSPPDREFYEQYF
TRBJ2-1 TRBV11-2 CASSSWTGGVDEQFF
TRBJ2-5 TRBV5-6 CASSLALRGGETQYF
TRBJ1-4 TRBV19 CASSMAGATNEKLFF
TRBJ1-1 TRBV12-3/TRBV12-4 CASSARFPGTEAFF
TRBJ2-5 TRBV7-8 CASSLYGRNQETQYF
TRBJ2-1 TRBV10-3 CAISGQGGLHSYNEQFF
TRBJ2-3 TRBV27 CASKKVSTDTQYF
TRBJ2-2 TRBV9 CASSERTSGGPNTGELFF
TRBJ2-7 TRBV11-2 CASSLRGGLHRPYEQYF
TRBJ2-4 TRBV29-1 CSVEGGQNIQYF
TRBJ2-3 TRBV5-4 CASSRTGGGSDTQYF
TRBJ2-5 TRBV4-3 CASSQEGGGTQYF
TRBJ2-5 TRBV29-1 CSVAPRFQETQYF